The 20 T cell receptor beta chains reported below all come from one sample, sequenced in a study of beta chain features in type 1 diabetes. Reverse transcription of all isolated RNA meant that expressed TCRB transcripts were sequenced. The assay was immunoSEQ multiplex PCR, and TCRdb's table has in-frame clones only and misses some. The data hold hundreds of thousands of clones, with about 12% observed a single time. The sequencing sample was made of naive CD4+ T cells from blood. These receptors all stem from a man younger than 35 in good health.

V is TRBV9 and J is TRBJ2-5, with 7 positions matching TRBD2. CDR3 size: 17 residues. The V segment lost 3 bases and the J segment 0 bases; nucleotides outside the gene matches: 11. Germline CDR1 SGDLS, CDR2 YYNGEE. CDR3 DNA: TGTGCCAGCAGCGCCTCGGGAGGACGGGGGTACCAAGAGACCCAGTACTTC. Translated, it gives CASSASGGRGYQETQYF. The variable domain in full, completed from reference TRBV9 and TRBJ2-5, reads DSGVTQTPKHLITATGQRVTLRCSPRSGDLSVYWYQQSLDQGLQFLIQYYNGEERAKGNILERFSAQQFPDLHSELNLSSLELGDSALYFCASSASGGRGYQETQYFGPGTRLLVL.

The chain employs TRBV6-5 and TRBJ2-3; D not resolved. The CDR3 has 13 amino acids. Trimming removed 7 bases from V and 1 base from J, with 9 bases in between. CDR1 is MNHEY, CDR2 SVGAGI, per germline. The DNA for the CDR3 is TGTGCCAGCACGAGGAGTCGCACAGATACGCAGTATTTT. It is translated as CASTRSRTDTQYF.

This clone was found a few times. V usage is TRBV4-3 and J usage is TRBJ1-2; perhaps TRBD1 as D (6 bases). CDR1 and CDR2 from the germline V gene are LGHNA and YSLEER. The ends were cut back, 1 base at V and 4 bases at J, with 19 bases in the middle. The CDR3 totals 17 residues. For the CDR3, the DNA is TGCGCCAGCAGCCAAGGCTCGACAGGCCCTACGCTCTATGGCTACACCTTC. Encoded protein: CASSQGSTGPTLYGYTF.

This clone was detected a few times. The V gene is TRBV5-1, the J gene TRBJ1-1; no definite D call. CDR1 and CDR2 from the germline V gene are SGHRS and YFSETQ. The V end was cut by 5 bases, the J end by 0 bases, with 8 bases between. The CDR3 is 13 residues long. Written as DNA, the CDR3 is TGCGCCAGCAGAACAGCTTTGAACACTGAAGCTTTCTTT. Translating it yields CASRTALNTEAFF. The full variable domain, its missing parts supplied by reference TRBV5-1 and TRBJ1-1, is KAGVTQTPRYLIKTRGQQVTLSCSPISGHRSVSWYQQTPGQGLQFLFEYFSETQRNKGNFPGRFSGRQFSNSRSEMNVSTLELGDSALYLCASRTALNTEAFFGQGTRLTVV.

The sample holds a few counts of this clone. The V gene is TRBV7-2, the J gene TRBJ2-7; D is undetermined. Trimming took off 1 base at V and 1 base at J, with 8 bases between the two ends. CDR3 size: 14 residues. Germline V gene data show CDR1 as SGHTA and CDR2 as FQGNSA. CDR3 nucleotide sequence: TGTGCCAGCAGCTTAGTAGTATCGTCCTACGAGCAGTACTTC. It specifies CASSLVVSSYEQYF.

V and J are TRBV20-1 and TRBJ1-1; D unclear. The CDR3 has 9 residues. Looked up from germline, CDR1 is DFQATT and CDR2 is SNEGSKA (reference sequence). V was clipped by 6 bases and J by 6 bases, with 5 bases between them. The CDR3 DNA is TGCAGTGCCAACTCTGAAGCTTTCTTT. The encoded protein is CSANSEAFF.

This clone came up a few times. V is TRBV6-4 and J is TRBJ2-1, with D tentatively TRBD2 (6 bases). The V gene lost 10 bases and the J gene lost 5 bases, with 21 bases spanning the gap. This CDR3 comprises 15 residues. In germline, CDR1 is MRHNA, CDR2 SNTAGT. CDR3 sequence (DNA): TGTGCCATCGAGACCGGGACTCGGACGGACAATGAGCAGTTCTTC. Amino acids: CAIETGTRTDNEQFF.

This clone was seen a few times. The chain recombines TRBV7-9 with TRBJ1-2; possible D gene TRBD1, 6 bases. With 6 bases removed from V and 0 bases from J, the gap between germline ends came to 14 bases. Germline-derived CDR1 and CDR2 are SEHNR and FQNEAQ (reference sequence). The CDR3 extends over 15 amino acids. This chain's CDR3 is CASRRAGATNYGYTF. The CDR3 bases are TGTGCCAGCAGACGCGCAGGGGCCACTAACTATGGCTACACCTTC.

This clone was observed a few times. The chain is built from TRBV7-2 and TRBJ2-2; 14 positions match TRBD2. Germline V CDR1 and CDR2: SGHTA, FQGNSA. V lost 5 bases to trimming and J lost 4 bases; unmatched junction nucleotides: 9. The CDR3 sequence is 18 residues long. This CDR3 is CASSAWGLAGAPTGELFF. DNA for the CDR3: TGTGCCAGCAGCGCGTGGGGACTAGCGGGGGCTCCCACCGGGGAGCTGTTTTTT.

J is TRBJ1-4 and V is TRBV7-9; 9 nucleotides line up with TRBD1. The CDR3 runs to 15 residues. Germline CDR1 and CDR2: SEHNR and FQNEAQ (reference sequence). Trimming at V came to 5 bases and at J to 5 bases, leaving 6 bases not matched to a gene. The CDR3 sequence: CASSRRTGVNEKLFF. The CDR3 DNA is TGTGCCAGCAGCCGACGGACAGGGGTGAATGAAAAACTGTTTTTT.

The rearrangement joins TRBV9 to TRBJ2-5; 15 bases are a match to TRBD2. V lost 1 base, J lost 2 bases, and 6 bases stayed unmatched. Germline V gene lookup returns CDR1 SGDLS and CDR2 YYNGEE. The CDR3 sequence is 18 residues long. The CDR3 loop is CASSVMGLAGGNQETQYF. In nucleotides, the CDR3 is TGTGCCAGCAGCGTAATGGGACTAGCGGGAGGTAATCAAGAGACCCAGTACTTC.

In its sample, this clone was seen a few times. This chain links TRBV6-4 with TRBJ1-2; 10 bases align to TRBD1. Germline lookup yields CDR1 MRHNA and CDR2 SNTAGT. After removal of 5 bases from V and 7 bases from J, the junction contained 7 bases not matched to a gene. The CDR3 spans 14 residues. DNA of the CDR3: TGTGCCAGCAGTCAGACAGGGGGCGGAGGTGGCTACACCTTC. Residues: CASSQTGGGGGYTF.

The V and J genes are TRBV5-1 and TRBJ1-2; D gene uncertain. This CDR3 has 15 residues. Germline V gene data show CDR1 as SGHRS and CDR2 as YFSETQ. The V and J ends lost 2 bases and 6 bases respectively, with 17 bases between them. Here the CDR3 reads CASSFSGGEGNGYTF. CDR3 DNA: TGCGCCAGCAGCTTTTCCGGCGGCGAGGGTAATGGCTACACCTTC. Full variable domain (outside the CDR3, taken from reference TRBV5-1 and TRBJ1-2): KAGVTQTPRYLIKTRGQQVTLSCSPISGHRSVSWYQQTPGQGLQFLFEYFSETQRNKGNFPGRFSGRQFSNSRSEMNVSTLELGDSALYLCASSFSGGEGNGYTFGSGTRLTVV.

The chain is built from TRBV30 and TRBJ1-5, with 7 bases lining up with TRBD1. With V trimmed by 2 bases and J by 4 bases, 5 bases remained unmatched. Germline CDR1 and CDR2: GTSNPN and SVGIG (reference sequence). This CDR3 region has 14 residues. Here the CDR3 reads CAWSLAGGNQPQHF. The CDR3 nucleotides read TGTGCCTGGAGTTTGGCAGGGGGGAATCAGCCCCAGCATTTT.

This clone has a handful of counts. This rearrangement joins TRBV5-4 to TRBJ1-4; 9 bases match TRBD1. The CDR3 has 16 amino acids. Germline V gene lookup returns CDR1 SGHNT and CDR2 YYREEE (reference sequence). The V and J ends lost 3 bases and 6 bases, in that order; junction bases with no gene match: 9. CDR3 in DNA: TGTGCCAGCAGCTCCTTTAACAGGGGGCTCGATGAAAAACTGTTTTTT. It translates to CASSSFNRGLDEKLFF.

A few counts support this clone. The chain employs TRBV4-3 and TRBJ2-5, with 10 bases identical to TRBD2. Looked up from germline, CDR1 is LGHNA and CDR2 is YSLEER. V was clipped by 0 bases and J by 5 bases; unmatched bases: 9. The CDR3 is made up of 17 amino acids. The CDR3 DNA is TGCGCCAGCAGCCAAGACCCCATAGCGGGGGGCATGGAGACCCAGTACTTC. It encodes CASSQDPIAGGMETQYF.

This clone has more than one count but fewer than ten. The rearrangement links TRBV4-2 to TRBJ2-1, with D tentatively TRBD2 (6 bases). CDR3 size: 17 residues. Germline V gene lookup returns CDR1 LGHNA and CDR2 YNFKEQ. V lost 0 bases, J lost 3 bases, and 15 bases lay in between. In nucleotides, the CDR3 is TGTGCCAGCAGCCAAGAAATAGATGGCGGGATCTACAATGAGCAGTTCTTC. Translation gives CASSQEIDGGIYNEQFF.

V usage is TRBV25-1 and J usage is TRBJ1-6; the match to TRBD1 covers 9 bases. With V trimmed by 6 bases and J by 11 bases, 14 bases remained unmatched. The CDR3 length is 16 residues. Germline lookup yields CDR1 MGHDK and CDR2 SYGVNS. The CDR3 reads CASSEPPGQGKTPLHF. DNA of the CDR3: TGTGCCAGCAGCGAGCCCCCGGGACAGGGAAAAACACCCCTCCACTTT.

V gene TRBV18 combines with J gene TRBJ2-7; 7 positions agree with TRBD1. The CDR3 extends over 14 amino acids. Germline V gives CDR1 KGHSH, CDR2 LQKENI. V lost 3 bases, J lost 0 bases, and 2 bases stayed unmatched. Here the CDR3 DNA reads TGTGCCAGCTCACCCGACAGGGACTCCTACGAGCAGTACTTC. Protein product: CASSPDRDSYEQYF.

CDR3 bases: TGTGCCAGCAGTTTATCCAATGAGCAGTTCTTC. This sequence encodes CASSLSNEQFF. The V and J genes are TRBV6-5 and TRBJ2-1, with unresolved D. The CDR3 is made up of 11 amino acids. V was pared by 4 bases and J by 6 bases, with 4 bases between. Germline V lookup: CDR1 MNHEY, CDR2 SVGAGI.